One and the same sample provided the 2 T cell receptor beta chains below, sequenced in a study of Graves' ophthalmopathy and Graves' hyperthyroidism. Amplifying from RNA transcripts, the study obtained TCR beta CDR3 regions. HTBI primers primed a first-round RT-PCR, and a second-round multiplex PCR followed. TCRdb analysed the multiplex PCR reads with MiXCR anew, one entry per CDR3 protein. The sample includes 1 million to 1.3 million distinct CDR3 sequences, about two fifths of them seen just once. The sample was peripheral blood or thyroid tissue (not recorded which). All receptors derive from an adult man with Graves' hyperthyroidism.

In its sample, this clonotype was seen many times. The rearrangement uses TRBV5-1 and TRBJ2-7, with TRBD2 matching over 9 bases. Per germline, CDR1 SGHRS and CDR2 YFSETQ. The CDR3 spans 18 residues. Germline trimming cut 0 bases from V and 3 bases from J; bases unmatched to any gene: 13. CDR3 sequence reads: CASSLGLGLAGTVYEQYF. CDR3 nucleotide sequence: TGCGCCAGCAGCTTGGGTCTCGGTCTAGCGGGAACGGTCTACGAGCAGTACTTC.

V is TRBV7-9 and J is TRBJ2-7; 11 bases line up with TRBD2. This CDR3 contains 15 residues. V shed 5 bases and J 2 bases; nucleotides not matched to a gene: 5. Germline loops: CDR1 SEHNR, CDR2 FQNEAQ (reference sequence). CDR3 protein: CASSHNSGGAYEQYF. CDR3 in DNA: TGTGCCAGCAGCCATAATAGCGGGGGGGCCTACGAGCAGTACTTC.